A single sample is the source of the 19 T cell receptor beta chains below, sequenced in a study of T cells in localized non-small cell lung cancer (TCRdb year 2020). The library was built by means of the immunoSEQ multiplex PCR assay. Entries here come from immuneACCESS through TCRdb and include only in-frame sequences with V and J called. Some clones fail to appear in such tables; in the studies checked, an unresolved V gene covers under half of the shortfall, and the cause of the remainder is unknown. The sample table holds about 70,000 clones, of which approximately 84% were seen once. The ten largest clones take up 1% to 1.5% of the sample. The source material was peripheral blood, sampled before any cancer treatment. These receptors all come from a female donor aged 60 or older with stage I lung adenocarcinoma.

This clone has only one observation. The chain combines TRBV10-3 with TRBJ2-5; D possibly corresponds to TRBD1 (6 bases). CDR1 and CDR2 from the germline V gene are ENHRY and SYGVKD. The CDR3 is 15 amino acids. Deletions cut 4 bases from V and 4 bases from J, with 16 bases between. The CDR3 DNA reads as TGTGCCATCAGTGGGGGGCCGTCGCTTGTAGAGACCCAGTACTTC. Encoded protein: CAISGGPSLVETQYF.

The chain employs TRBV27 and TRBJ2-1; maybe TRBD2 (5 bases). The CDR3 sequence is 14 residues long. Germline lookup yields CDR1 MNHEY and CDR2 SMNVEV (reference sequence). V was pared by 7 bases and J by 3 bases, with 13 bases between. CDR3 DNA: TGTGCCAGCATCCGGACTGGGGACTACAATGAGCAGTTCTTC. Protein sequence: CASIRTGDYNEQFF.

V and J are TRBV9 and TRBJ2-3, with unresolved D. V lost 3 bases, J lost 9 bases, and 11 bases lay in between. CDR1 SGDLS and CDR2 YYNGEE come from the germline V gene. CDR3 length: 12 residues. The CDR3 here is CASSETGRTQYF. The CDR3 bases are TGTGCCAGCAGCGAGACGGGTCGGACGCAGTATTTT. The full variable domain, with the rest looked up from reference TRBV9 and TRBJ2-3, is DSGVTQTPKHLITATGQRVTLRCSPRSGDLSVYWYQQSLDQGLQFLIQYYNGEERAKGNILERFSAQQFPDLHSELNLSSLELGDSALYFCASSETGRTQYFGPGTRLTVL.

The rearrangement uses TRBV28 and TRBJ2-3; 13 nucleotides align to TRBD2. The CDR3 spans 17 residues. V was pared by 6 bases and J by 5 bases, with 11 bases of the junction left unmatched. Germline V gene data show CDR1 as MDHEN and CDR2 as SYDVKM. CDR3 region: CASSPGLAGRARDTQYF. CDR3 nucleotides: TGTGCCAGCAGCCCGGGACTAGCGGGGAGGGCCAGAGATACGCAGTATTTT.

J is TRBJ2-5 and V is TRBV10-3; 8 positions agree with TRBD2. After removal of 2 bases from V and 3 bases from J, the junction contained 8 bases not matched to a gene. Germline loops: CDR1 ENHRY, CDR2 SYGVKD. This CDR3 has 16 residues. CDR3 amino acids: CAISERRGASKETQYF. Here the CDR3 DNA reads TGTGCCATCAGTGAGAGGCGGGGGGCTTCCAAAGAGACCCAGTACTTC.

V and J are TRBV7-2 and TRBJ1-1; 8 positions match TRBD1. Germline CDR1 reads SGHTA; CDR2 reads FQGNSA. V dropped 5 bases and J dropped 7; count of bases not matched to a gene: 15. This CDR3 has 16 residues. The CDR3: CASSPRSGGTGGEAFF. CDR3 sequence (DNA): TGTGCCAGCAGCCCCAGGTCTGGTGGGACAGGTGGTGAAGCTTTCTTT.

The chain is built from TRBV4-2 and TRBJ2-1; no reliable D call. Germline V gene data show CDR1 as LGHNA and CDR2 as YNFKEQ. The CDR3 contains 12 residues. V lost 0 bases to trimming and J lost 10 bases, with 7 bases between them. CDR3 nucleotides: TGTGCCAGCAGCCAAGATCGTGAAGAGCAGTTCTTC. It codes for CASSQDREEQFF.

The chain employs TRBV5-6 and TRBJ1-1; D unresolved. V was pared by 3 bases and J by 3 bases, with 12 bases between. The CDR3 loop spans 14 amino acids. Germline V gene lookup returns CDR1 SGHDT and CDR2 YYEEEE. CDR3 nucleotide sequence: TGTGCCAGCAGCTACAACCGACAAGACACTGAAGCTTTCTTT. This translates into CASSYNRQDTEAFF.

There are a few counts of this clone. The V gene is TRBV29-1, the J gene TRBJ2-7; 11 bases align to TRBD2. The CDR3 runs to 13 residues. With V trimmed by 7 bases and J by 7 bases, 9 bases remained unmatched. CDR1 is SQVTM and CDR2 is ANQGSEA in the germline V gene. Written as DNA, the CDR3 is TGCAGCGGACTGACTAGCGGGACTGGGGAGCAGTACTTC. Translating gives CSGLTSGTGEQYF.

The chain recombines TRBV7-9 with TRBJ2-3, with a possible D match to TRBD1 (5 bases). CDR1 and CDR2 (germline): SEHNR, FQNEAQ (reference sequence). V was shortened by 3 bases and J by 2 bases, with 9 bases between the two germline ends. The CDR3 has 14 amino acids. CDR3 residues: CASSFAGNTDTQYF. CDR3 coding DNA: TGTGCCAGCAGCTTTGCAGGGAACACAGATACGCAGTATTTT.

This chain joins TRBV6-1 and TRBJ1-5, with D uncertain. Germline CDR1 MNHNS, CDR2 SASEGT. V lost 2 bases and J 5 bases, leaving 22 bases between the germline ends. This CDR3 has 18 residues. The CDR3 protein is CASSERVEGLSEYQPQHF. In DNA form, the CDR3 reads TGTGCCAGCAGTGAACGGGTGGAAGGGCTTAGCGAATATCAGCCCCAGCATTTT.

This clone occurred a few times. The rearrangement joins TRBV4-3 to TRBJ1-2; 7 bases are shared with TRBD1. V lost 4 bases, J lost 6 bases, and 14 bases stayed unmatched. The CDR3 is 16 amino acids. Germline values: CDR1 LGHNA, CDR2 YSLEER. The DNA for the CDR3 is TGCGCCAGCAGCCCCCTAGGAAGTTCAGGGGGAGATGGCTACACCTTC. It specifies CASSPLGSSGGDGYTF.

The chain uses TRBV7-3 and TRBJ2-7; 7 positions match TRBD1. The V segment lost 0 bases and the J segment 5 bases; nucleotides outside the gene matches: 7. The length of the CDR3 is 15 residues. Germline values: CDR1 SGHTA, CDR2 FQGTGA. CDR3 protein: CASSLTGGQLDEQYF. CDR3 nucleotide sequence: TGTGCCAGCAGCTTAACTGGGGGACAGTTGGACGAGCAGTACTTC.

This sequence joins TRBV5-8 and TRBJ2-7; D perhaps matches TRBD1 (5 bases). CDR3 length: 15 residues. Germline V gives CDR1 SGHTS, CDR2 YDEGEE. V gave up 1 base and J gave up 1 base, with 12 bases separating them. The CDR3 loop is CASSLHLQGSYEQYF. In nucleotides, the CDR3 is TGTGCCAGCAGCTTGCATCTCCAGGGATCCTACGAGCAGTACTTC. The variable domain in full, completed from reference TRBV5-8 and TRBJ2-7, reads EAGVTQSPTHLIKTRGQQATLRCSPISGHTSVYWYQQALGLGLQFLLWYDEGEERNRGNFPPRFSGRQFPNYSSELNVNALELEDSALYLCASSLHLQGSYEQYFGPGTRLTVT.

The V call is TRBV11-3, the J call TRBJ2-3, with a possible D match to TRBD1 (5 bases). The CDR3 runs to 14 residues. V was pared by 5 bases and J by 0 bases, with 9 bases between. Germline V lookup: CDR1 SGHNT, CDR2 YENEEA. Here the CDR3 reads CASSRTSSTDTQYF. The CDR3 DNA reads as TGTGCCAGCAGCAGGACATCTAGCACAGATACGCAGTATTTT.

This chain's CDR3 is CASSEKGAGLGSYEQYF. CDR3 nucleotide sequence: TGTGCCAGCAGCGAAAAGGGGGCGGGACTAGGGTCCTACGAGCAGTACTTC. The rearrangement uses TRBV2 and TRBJ2-5; the D gene is possibly TRBD2 (8 bases). The J call may not be correct, given that the DNA end is closer to TRBJ2-7. The CDR3 covers 17 residues. Germline lookup yields CDR1 SNHLY and CDR2 FYNNEI.

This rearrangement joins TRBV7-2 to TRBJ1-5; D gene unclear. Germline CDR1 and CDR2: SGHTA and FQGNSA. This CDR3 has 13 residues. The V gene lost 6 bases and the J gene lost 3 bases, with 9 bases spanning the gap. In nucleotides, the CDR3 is TGTGCCAGCAGTTGGAGCTCCAATCAGCCCCAGCATTTT. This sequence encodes CASSWSSNQPQHF.

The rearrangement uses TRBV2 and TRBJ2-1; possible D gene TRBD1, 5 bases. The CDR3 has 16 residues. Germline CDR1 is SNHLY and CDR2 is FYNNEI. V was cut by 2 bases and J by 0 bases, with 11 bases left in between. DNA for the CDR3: TGTGCCAGCAGTGAAATGACAGCAAGCTCCTACAATGAGCAGTTCTTC. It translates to CASSEMTASSYNEQFF.

The CDR3 sequence is CAIMPGLAGGPDSTDTQYF. CDR3 nucleotides: TGTGCCATCATGCCGGGACTAGCGGGGGGGCCGGATAGCACAGATACGCAGTATTTT. The chain recombines TRBV10-3 with TRBJ2-3; 16 positions agree with TRBD2. This CDR3 is built from 19 residues. CDR1 and CDR2 from the germline V gene are ENHRY and SYGVKD. The V segment lost 7 bases and the J segment 0 bases; nucleotides outside the gene matches: 10.